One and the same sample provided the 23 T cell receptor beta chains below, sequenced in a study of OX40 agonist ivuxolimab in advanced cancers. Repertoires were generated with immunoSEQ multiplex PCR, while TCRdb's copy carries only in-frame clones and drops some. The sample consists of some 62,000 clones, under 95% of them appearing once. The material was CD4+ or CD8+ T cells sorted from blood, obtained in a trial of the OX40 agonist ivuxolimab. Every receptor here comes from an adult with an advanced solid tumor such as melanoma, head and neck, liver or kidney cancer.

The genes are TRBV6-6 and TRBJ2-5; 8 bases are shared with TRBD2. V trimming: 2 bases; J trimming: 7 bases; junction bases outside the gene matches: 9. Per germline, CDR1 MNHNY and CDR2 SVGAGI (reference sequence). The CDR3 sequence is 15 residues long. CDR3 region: CASSYLDGGEGTQYF. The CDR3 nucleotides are TGTGCCAGCAGTTACCTGGACGGGGGGGAGGGGACCCAGTACTTC.

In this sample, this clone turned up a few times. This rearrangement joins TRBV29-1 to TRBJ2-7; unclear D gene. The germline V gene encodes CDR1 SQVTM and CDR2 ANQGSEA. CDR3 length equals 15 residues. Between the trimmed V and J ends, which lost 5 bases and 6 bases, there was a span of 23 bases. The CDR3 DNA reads TGCAGCGTTTTAAGCCAGAGAACCGGTATTGGCGAGCAGTACTTC. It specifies CSVLSQRTGIGEQYF.

The CDR3 loop reads CASRPGQGAYGYTF. The CDR3 DNA sequence: TGTGCCAGCCGACCGGGACAGGGGGCTTATGGCTACACCTTC. The chain recombines TRBV19 with TRBJ1-2; TRBD1 matches at 12 bases. This CDR3 has 14 amino acids. With V trimmed by 9 bases and J by 5 bases, 7 bases remained unmatched. Germline CDR1 and CDR2: LNHDA and SQIVND (reference sequence).

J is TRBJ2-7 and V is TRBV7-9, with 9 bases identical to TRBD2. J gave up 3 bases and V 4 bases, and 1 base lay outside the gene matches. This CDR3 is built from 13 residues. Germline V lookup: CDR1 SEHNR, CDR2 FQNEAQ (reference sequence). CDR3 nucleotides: TGTGCCAGCAGCTCTAGCGGGATCTACGAGCAGTACTTC. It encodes CASSSSGIYEQYF.

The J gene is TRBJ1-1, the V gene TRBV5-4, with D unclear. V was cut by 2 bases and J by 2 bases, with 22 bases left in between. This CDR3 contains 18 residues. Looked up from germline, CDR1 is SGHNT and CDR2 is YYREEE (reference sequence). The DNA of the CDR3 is TGTGCCAGCAGCTTACGCCCGCCAGGTCCTCAATCAAACACTGAAGCTTTCTTT. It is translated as CASSLRPPGPQSNTEAFF.

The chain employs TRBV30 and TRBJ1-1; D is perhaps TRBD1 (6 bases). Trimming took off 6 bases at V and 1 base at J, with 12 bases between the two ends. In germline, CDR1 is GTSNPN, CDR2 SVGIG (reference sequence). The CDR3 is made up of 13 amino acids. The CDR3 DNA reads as TGTGCCTGTAGTAGGGACAAGAACACTGAAGCTTTCTTT. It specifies CACSRDKNTEAFF.

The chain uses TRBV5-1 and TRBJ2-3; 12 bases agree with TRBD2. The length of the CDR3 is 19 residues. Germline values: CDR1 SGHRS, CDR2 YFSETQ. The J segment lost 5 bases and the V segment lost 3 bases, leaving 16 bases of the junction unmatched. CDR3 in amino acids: CASSSRTSGAARAGDTQYF. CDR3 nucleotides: TGCGCCAGCAGCTCGAGGACTAGCGGGGCGGCCCGGGCGGGAGATACGCAGTATTTT.

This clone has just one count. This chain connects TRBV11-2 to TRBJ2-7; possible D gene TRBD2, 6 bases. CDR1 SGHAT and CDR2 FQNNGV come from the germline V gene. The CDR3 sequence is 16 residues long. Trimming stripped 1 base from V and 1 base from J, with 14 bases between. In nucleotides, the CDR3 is TGTGCCAGCAGCTTAGGCCCCGGAGGGATATCCTACGAGCAGTACTTC. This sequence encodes CASSLGPGGISYEQYF.

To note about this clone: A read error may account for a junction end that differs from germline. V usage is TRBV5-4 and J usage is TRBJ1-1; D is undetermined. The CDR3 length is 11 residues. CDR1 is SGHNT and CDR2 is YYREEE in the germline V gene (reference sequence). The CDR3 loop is CASSLNAEAFF. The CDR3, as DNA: TGTGCCAGCAGCTTGAACGCTGAAGCTTTCTTT.

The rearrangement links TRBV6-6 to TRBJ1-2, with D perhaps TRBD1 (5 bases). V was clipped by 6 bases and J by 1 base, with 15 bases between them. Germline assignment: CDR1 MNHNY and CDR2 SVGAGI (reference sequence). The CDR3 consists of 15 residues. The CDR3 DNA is TGTGCCAGCAGAGGGACGGCAGTACTTAACTATGGCTACACCTTC. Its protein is CASRGTAVLNYGYTF.

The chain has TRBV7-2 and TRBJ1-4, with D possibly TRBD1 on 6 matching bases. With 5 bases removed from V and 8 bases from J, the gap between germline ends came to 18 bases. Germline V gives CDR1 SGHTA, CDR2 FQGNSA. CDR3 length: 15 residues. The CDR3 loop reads CASSVGGAAGEKLFF. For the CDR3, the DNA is TGTGCCAGCAGCGTCGGGGGGGCAGCAGGGGAAAAACTGTTTTTT. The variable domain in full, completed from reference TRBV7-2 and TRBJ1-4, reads GAGVSQSPSNKVTEKGKDVELRCDPISGHTALYWYRQSLGQGLEFLIYFQGNSAPDKSGLPSDRFSAERTGGSVSTLTIQRTQQEDSAVYLCASSVGGAAGEKLFFGSGTQLSVL.

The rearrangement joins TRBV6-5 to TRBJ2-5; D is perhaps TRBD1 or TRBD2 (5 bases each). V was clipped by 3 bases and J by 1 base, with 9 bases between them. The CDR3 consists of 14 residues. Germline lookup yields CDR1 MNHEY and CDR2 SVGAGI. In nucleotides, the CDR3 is TGTGCCAGCAGTTATGGGGGAGCCCAAGAGACCCAGTACTTC. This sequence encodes CASSYGGAQETQYF.

The CDR3 here is CASSPRTRKVGTGELFF. The CDR3 DNA sequence: TGTGCCAGCAGCCCGAGGACGCGGAAGGTAGGCACCGGGGAGCTGTTTTTT. V gene TRBV7-8 combines with J gene TRBJ2-2, with D unresolved. V lost 5 bases and J 4 bases, leaving 20 bases between the germline ends. Per the germline V gene, CDR1 is SGHVS and CDR2 is FQNEAQ. The CDR3 is made up of 17 amino acids.

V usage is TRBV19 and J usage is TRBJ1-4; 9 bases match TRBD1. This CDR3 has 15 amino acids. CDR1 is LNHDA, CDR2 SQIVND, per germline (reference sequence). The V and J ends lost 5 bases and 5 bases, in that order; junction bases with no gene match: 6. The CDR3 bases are TGTGCCAGTAGTCCTCAGACAGGGGGAAATGAAAAACTGTTTTTT. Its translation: CASSPQTGGNEKLFF.

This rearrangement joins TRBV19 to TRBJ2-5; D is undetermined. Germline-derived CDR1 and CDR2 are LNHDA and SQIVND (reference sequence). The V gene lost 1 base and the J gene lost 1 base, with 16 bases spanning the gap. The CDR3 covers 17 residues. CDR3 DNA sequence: TGTGCCAGTAGTATAGCCACGGACCTATATTCCCAAGAGACCCAGTACTTC. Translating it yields CASSIATDLYSQETQYF.

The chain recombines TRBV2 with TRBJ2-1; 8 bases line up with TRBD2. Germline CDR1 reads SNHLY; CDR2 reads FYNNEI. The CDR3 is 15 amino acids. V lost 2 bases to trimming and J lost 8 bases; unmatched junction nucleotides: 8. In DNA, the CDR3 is TGTGCCAGCAGTGAACCTGGGACTAGTGGCGATGAGCAGTTCTTC. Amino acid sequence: CASSEPGTSGDEQFF.

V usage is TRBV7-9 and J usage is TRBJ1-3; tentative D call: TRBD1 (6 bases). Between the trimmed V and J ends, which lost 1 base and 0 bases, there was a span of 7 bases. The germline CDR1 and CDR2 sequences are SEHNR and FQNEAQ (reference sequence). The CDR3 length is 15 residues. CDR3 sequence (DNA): TGTGCCAGCAGCTTAGGCAGGGGCTCTGGAAACACCATATATTTT. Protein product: CASSLGRGSGNTIYF.

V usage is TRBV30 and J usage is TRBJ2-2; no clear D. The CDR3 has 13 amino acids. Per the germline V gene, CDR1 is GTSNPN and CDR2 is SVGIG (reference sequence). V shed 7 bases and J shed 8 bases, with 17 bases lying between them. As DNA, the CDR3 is TGTGCCTCCAGGACCAGAATCTCGGGGGAGCTGTTTTTT. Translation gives CASRTRISGELFF. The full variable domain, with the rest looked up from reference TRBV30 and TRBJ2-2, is SQTIHQWPATLVQPVGSPLSLECTVEGTSNPNLYWYRQAAGRGLQLLFYSVGIGQISSEVPQNLSASRPQDRQFILSSKKLLLSDSGFYLCASRTRISGELFFGEGSRLTVL.

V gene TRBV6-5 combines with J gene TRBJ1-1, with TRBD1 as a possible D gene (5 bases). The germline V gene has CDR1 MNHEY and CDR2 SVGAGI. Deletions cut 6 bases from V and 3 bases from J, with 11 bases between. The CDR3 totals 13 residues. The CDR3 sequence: CASSYGGDTEAFF. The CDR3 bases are TGTGCCAGCAGCTACGGGGGAGACACTGAAGCTTTCTTT.

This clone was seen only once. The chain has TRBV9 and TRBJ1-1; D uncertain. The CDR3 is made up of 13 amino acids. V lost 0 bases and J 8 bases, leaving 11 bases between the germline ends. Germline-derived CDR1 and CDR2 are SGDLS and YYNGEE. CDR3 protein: CASSVDIGVEAFF. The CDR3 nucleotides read TGTGCCAGCAGCGTAGATATTGGTGTCGAAGCTTTCTTT.

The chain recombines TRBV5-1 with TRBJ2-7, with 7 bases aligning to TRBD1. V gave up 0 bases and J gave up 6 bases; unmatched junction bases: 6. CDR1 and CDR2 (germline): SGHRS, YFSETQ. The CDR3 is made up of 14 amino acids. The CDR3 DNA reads TGCGCCAGCAGCTTGGGGTCAGGGGGAGTCGAGCAGTACTTC. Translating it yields CASSLGSGGVEQYF.

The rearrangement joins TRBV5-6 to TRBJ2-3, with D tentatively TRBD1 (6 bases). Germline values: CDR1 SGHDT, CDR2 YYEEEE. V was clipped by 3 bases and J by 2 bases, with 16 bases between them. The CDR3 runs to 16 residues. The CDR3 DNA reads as TGTGCCAGCAGCTACACCGGGACAACCCCCACAGATACGCAGTATTTT. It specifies CASSYTGTTPTDTQYF.

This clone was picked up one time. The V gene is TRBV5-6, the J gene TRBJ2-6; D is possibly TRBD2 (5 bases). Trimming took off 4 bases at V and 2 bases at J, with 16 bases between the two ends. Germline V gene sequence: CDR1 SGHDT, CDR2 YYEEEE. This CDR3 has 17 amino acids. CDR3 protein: CASSRPTTGTGANVLTF. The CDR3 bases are TGTGCCAGCAGCCGACCGACTACGGGGACTGGGGCCAACGTCCTGACTTTC. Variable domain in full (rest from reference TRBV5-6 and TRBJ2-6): DAGVTQSPTHLIKTRGQQVTLRCSPKSGHDTVSWYQQALGQGPQFIFQYYEEEERQRGNFPDRFSGHQFPNYSSELNVNALLLGDSALYLCASSRPTTGTGANVLTFGAGSRLTVL.